The T cell receptor beta chain described here comes from a study (dated by TCRdb to the mid-2010s). Notes on the research overall: The study examined whether tumor-infiltrating Tregs in breast cancer are drawn from blood Tregs or arise in situ by conversion from other CD4+ T cell subsets.

About this clonotype itself: Its antigen remains unidentified. A read error may produce the germline difference seen at one junction end.

Full-length TCR variable regions were amplified by 5' RACE PCR with constant-region reverse primers, followed by semi-nested PCR with Nested Universal Primer A. Using the ReliaPrep RNA Cell Miniprep System, total RNA was extracted, and the SMARTer RACE 5'/3' Kit was then used to reverse transcribe the RNA into 5'RACE-ready cDNA. An Illumina MiSeq was used to sequence the full-length TCR alpha and beta libraries, which had been barcoded with multiplex adaptors. Per the source publication's procedure: Sequencing data were pooled across the five patients for each of nine subset-tissue groups and compared by unsupervised clustering of TCR gene usage. The Morisita-Horn index, with shared sequences weighted by their contribution to each repertoire, was used to calculate repertoire similarity. TCRdb reran the public reads through fastp at Q25 and MiXCR, keeping productive beta chains. Each entry merges the rows of one CDR3 protein and shows their most common DNA and genes. TCRdb assigned the V and J calls; the authors' analysis was not used. In all, the sample holds approximately 40,000 distinct CDR3 sequences, and about 20% of those were seen once. The ten largest clones take up just over 4% of the sample.

CD4+CD25+CD127-/low cells were isolated as Tregs. Tregs, naive and memory CD4+ T cells from tumor, blood and ipsilateral draining lymph nodes of a handful of breast cancer patients underwent full-length TCR alpha and beta sequencing. Ficoll density gradient centrifugation was used to isolate mononuclear cells from lymph nodes or from roughly 54 ml of peripheral blood. FACS confirmed that the sorted cell populations were more than 90% pure. The research as a whole found: The greatest overlap of tumor-infiltrating Treg TCR alpha and beta sequences was observed with tumor naive CD4+ T cells, followed by blood naive CD4+ T cells. In terms of TCR gene usage, tumor memory CD4+ T cells clustered together with blood and lymph node memory CD4+ cells, as well as with lymph node naive CD4+ cells. Rather than covering whole repertoires, validation in the larger cohort was restricted to a single TCR beta V-J rearrangement.

Measured from the cysteine to the phenylalanine, the CDR3 is 14 residues long. Just the 42-base CDR3 DNA is kept, in frame starting at base 1. CDR1 and CDR2 are read off the germline V gene as MGHRA and YSYEKL. The chain is made from TRBV4-1 and TRBJ1-4, with an unclear D gene assignment. This sequence was found in a female donor with breast cancer. Sequenced material: Tregs sorted from blood. The CDR3 region: CASRPNVGPGRMSF. The DNA sequence is TGCGCCAGCAGACCAAATGTGGGCCCCGGACGGATGTCTTTT.